This T cell receptor (beta chain) came from a study of blood T cell repertoires in COVID-19. Looking at the study overall: Samples came from the United States, Italy and Spain, spanning acute and convalescent COVID-19. Sample material is recorded as cDNA or gDNA derived from T cells, B-cell-depleted T cells, or PBMCs.

Original handling: It was from reference gene primer amplification that nucleated cell counts were estimated. Here immunoSEQ multiplex PCR was the method, and the copy in TCRdb shows in-frame clones only, minus some. The D gene and trimming were derived from the DNA, and the V and J assignments and clone size from that table. The table includes about 120,000 clones, about 80% detected once. The CDR3 has 15 residues. The germline V gene has CDR1 SGHTA and CDR2 FQGNSA. The V and J ends lost 5 bases and 0 bases respectively, with 12 bases between them. The chain recombines TRBV7-2 with TRBJ2-3; D is perhaps TRBD2 (5 bases). Sequencing was carried out using peripheral blood. This clonotype originated in a man between 65 and 79 years old with active or convalescent COVID-19. CDR3 nucleotides: TGTGCCAGCAGCCTGCTTCCGGGGAGCACAGATACGCAGTATTTT. Amino acid sequence: CASSLLPGSTDTQYF.